The source of this TCR beta chain is a study of blood T cell repertoires in COVID-19. This clone showed up just once. Repertoires were generated with immunoSEQ multiplex PCR, while TCRdb's copy carries only in-frame clones and drops some. The table has under 250,000 clones, 70% to 90% seen once. V lost 5 bases, J lost 8 bases, and 16 bases lay in between. Germline values: CDR1 SGHAT, CDR2 FQNNGV. The CDR3 sequence is 15 residues long. The material sequenced was peripheral blood. The sequence was obtained from a young man with active or convalescent COVID-19. V usage is TRBV11-2 and J usage is TRBJ1-6; D is uncertain. The CDR3 reads CASSPLGVLDSPLHF. The CDR3 region has the DNA TGTGCCAGCAGCCCCTTGGGCGTTTTAGATTCACCCCTCCACTTT.